This T cell receptor beta chain is drawn from a study of identical twins. Findings and limits, study-wide: The more abundant beta clonotypes in cord blood had fewer insertions, and memory repertoires did not show this.

Unique molecular identifiers were present on cDNA, and template switching added a universal primer site. TCRdb re-called the 5' RACE reads with MiXCR, one entry per CDR3 protein. This table has about 890,000 distinct CDR3 sequences, 9% to 15% appearing once. CDR3 length: 15 amino acids. V was cut by 1 base and J by 0 bases, with 9 bases left in between. As regards this clonotype: No antigen is known for it.

This sample also appeared in a second study, on yellow fever vaccine responses in identical twins.

The genes are TRBV5-3 and TRBJ2-3, with D hard to call. TRBV5-3 is designated an ORF whose function remains uncertain. The receptor was isolated from a woman aged 18 to 35 in good health. The sample taken for sequencing was PBMCs. The CDR3 protein is CARSLWGLSTDTQYF. CDR3 DNA: TGTGCCAGAAGCTTGTGGGGTCTAAGCACAGATACGCAGTATTTT.